Each of the 9 T cell receptor beta chains below was sequenced from the same sample in a study of CD8 T cells in Susac syndrome. RNA amounts of roughly 0.45 to 1 ug underwent reverse transcription with random hexamers. TCRdb processed the immunoSEQ multiplex PCR reads anew with MiXCR; each CDR3 protein has one entry. The profile covers about 190,000 distinct CDR3 sequences, with 90% to 95% appearing a single time and roughly 0.1% taken by the ten largest. Source material: CD4+ T cells from PBMCs. The receptors derive from a human donor in good health.

This rearrangement joins TRBV5-4 to TRBJ1-2; no firm D call. V gave up 5 bases and J gave up 8 bases, with 19 bases separating them. This CDR3 has 14 residues. From germline, CDR1 is SGHNT and CDR2 YYREEE (reference sequence). CDR3 sequence (DNA): TGTGCCAGCAGACCCGACTCACAATGGGGAGGCTACACCTTC. This codes for CASRPDSQWGGYTF.

This clonotype is a singleton in its sample. The V and J genes are TRBV12-3 or TRBV12-4 and TRBJ2-3; 8 bases align to TRBD2. CDR3 length: 15 amino acids. V lost 4 bases to trimming and J lost 1 base; unmatched junction nucleotides: 4. CDR3 sequence (DNA): TGTGCCAGCAGTTCAATAGCGGGGCGCACAGATACGCAGTATTTT. It codes for CASSSIAGRTDTQYF.

The J gene is TRBJ1-6, the V gene TRBV7-8, with D maybe TRBD1 (5 bases). Germline values: CDR1 SGHVS, CDR2 FQNEAQ. The CDR3 runs 15 residues. The V end was cut by 1 base, the J end by 9 bases, with 13 bases between. CDR3 loop: CASSLGGQRGSPLHF. CDR3 in DNA: TGTGCCAGCAGCTTAGGAGGACAAAGGGGTTCACCCCTCCACTTT.

This sequence joins TRBV28 and TRBJ2-3, with 7 bases aligning to TRBD2. In germline, CDR1 is MDHEN, CDR2 SYDVKM. V lost 4 bases to trimming and J lost 5 bases; unmatched junction nucleotides: 6. CDR3 length equals 14 residues. CDR3 region: CASSSSGGGDTQYF. The CDR3 DNA is TGTGCCAGCAGTTCTAGCGGCGGGGGAGATACGCAGTATTTT.

The genes are TRBV7-9 and TRBJ1-2, with 8 bases lining up with TRBD1. The CDR3 covers 14 residues. The V segment lost 5 bases and the J segment 8 bases; nucleotides outside the gene matches: 10. CDR1 and CDR2 from the germline V gene are SEHNR and FQNEAQ (reference sequence). The DNA of the CDR3 is TGTGCCAGCAGCCCTCATCCCAGGGGGCAAGGCTACACCTTC. Protein sequence: CASSPHPRGQGYTF.

This chain links TRBV4-2 with TRBJ2-5; perhaps TRBD2 as D (6 bases). CDR3 length: 18 amino acids. Between the trimmed V and J ends, which lost 0 bases and 4 bases, there was a span of 21 bases. Per germline, CDR1 LGHNA and CDR2 YNFKEQ. Here the CDR3 reads CASSQEGGKQFKGETQYF. DNA of the CDR3: TGTGCCAGCAGCCAAGAGGGAGGAAAGCAATTCAAGGGAGAGACCCAGTACTTC.

The genes are TRBV28 and TRBJ2-7; 7 bases are shared with TRBD1. The CDR3 runs 14 residues. V trimming: 6 bases; J trimming: 1 base; junction bases outside the gene matches: 6. Germline V lookup: CDR1 MDHEN, CDR2 SYDVKM. The CDR3 loop reads CASSERDSSYEQYV. Here the CDR3 DNA reads TGTGCCAGCAGCGAGAGGGACAGTTCCTACGAGCAGTACGTC.

On this clonotype: The junction departs from the called germline gene at one end, perhaps through a read error. The genes are TRBV4-1 and TRBJ2-5, with a weak D call TRBD2 (5 bases). Germline loops: CDR1 MGHRA, CDR2 YSYEKL. This CDR3 is 14 amino acids long. The CDR3 protein is CASSQIGRPLGRNF. The DNA of the CDR3 is TGCGCCAGCAGCCAAATAGGGAGACCGCTCGGTCGGAACTTC.

The chain joins TRBV20-1 to TRBJ1-3; D is unresolved. This CDR3 has 18 amino acids. Germline values: CDR1 DFQATT, CDR2 SNEGSKA (reference sequence). The ends were cut back, 3 bases at V and 2 bases at J, with 23 bases in the middle. The CDR3: CSARGIGFTGTPGNTIYF. CDR3 DNA sequence: TGCAGTGCTAGGGGGATCGGTTTCACGGGAACTCCTGGAAACACCATATATTTT.